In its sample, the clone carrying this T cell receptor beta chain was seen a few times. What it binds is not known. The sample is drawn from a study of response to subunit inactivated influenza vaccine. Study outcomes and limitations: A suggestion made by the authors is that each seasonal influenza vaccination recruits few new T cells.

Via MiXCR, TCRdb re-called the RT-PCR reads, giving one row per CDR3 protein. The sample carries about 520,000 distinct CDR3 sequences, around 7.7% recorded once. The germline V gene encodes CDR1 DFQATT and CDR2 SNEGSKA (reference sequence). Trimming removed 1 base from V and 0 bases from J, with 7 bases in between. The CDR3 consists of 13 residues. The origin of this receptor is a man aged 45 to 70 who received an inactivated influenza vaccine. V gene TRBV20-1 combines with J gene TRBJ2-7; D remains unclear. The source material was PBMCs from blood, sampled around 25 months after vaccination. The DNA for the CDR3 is TGCAGTGCTAGAGTGGCTAACTCCTACGAGCAGTACTTC. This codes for CSARVANSYEQYF.